This T cell receptor (beta chain) was found in a study of cytomegalovirus exposure and HLA in healthy donors. Overall study findings and caveats: Researchers reported in a later analysis that a missense DCLRE1C variant was tied to TCR beta V- and J-gene trimming. Researchers catalogued some 160 TCR beta chains as cytomegalovirus-associated. Specific recognition of CMV antigens was confirmed in vitro for a few chains (all CMV-associated).

The V gene end was trimmed by 4 bases and the J gene end by 5 bases; junction bases not matched to a gene: 4. CDR1 and CDR2 from the germline V gene are SGHNT and YYREEE (reference sequence). This CDR3 is built from 14 residues. This clone was recorded once. Antigen unknown. Vbeta (60) and Jbeta (13) primers were used in the PCR. The method was immunoSEQ multiplex PCR; TCRdb's version includes in-frame clones alone and lacks a portion of them. Here the sample spans 100,000 to 150,000 clones, approximately 80% being singletons. The receptor comes from a man aged 25-40 years in good health and CMV-seronegative. The source material was PBMCs. The rearrangement uses TRBV5-4 and TRBJ1-1; 11 bases map to TRBD1. CDR3 in amino acids: CASSRGQGDTEAFF. The CDR3, as DNA: TGTGCCAGCAGCCGGGGACAGGGGGATACTGAAGCTTTCTTT.